This is a list of T cell receptor beta chains from one sample in a study of cytomegalovirus exposure and HLA in healthy donors. Measured with immunoSEQ multiplex PCR; TCRdb has only the in-frame clones, and not every one. The top ten hold 1% of the sample, which has around 300,000 clones, 65% to 90% seen once. The source material was PBMCs. The source is a woman younger than 30 in good health and CMV-seronegative. The CDR3 runs from the conserved cysteine through the conserved F or W. The D gene is left open where the match is weak. Only part of the rows carry a size: once, few, many, or a class if the clone is expanded.

clone size	J gene	CDR3 length	D gene	V gene	CDR3 protein	CDR3 DNA
few	TRBJ1-1	13	NA	TRBV5-1	CASSIRVNTEAFF	TGCGCCAGCAGTATCAGGGTGAACACTGAAGCTTTCTTT
NA	TRBJ1-1	15	TRBD1	TRBV10-2	CASSETGTVNTEAFF	TGCGCCAGCAGTGAAACGGGGACAGTGAACACTGAAGCTTTCTTT
few	TRBJ1-2	16	NA	TRBV7-6	CASSSPTGTSGDGYTF	TGTGCCAGCAGCTCACCCACCGGGACATCAGGGGATGGCTACACCTTC
NA	TRBJ1-5	15	TRBD1	TRBV5-1	CASTSTGRLKQPQHF	TGCGCCAGCACCTCGACAGGGAGACTAAAACAGCCCCAGCATTTT
NA	TRBJ2-7	15	TRBD1	TRBV25-1	CASSGTGTGYYEQYF	TGTGCCAGCAGTGGAACCGGGACAGGATACTACGAGCAGTACTTC
NA	TRBJ1-1	15	NA	TRBV5-1	CASSSLQGLGTEAFF	TGCGCCAGCAGCTCCTTACAGGGCCTAGGCACTGAAGCTTTCTTT
NA	TRBJ2-7	11	NA	TRBV2	CASSTPYEQYF	TGTGCCAGCAGCACTCCTTACGAGCAGTACTTC
NA	TRBJ2-7	13	NA	TRBV10-3	CAISDENFYEQYF	TGTGCCATCAGTGATGAGAACTTCTACGAGCAGTACTTC
NA	TRBJ2-7	15	NA	TRBV5-1	CASSLEQGPAYEQYF	TGCGCCAGCAGCTTGGAACAGGGCCCTGCCTACGAGCAGTACTTC
NA	TRBJ2-7	15	NA	TRBV18	CASSPPGLSSYEQYF	TGTGCCAGCTCACCGCCAGGACTTAGCTCCTACGAGCAGTACTTC
NA	TRBJ1-5	15	TRBD1	TRBV6-6	CASRDRTGENQPQHF	TGTGCCAGCAGGGACCGGACAGGTGAAAATCAGCCCCAGCATTTT
NA	TRBJ2-1	16	TRBD1	TRBV4-1	CASSHPSRTGGTEQFF	TGCGCCAGCAGCCACCCGTCACGGACAGGGGGCACTGAGCAGTTCTTC
once	TRBJ2-1	18	NA	TRBV29-1	CSVGGARGAQVHYNEQFF	TGCAGCGTTGGAGGGGCCAGGGGAGCCCAGGTACACTACAATGAGCAGTTCTTC
NA	TRBJ2-3	17	TRBD2	TRBV7-8	CASSLVWASGSPDTQYF	TGTGCCAGCAGCTTAGTGTGGGCTAGCGGGAGTCCAGATACGCAGTATTTT
few	TRBJ1-5	11	NA	TRBV20-1	CSASMGLPQHF	TGCAGTGCTAGTATGGGGCTACCCCAGCATTTT
NA	TRBJ1-6	15	NA	TRBV28	CASSYTAATNSPLHF	TGTGCCAGCAGTTACACGGCGGCTACTAATTCACCCCTCCACTTT
NA	TRBJ1-5	15	TRBD1	TRBV15	CATSRRTGGNQPQHF	TGTGCCACCAGCAGACGGACAGGGGGCAATCAGCCCCAGCATTTT
NA	TRBJ2-5	14	TRBD2	TRBV30	CAWSVQAGGETQYF	TGTGCCTGGAGTGTACAAGCGGGGGGTGAGACCCAGTACTTC
NA	TRBJ2-1	14	NA	TRBV6-5	CASSYGLGDNEQFF	TGTGCCAGCAGTTACGGCCTGGGCGACAATGAGCAGTTCTTC
NA	TRBJ1-3	17	NA	TRBV28	CASSWGGGAQSGNTIYF	TGTGCCAGCAGTTGGGGAGGAGGGGCCCAGTCTGGAAACACCATATATTTT
NA	TRBJ2-1	13	NA	TRBV10-3	CAISGTSYNEQFF	TGTGCCATCAGTGGAACTAGTTACAATGAGCAGTTCTTC
NA	TRBJ2-2	13	TRBD1	TRBV30	CAWSARDRGLLFF	TGTGCCTGGAGTGCACGGGACAGGGGTTTGCTGTTTTTT
NA	TRBJ2-7	14	NA	TRBV5-6	CASSGRGLSYEQYF	TGTGCCAGCAGCGGCCGAGGGCTATCCTACGAGCAGTACTTC
NA	TRBJ1-2	15	TRBD1	TRBV29-1	CRTLDRSPLDYGYTF	TGCAGGACCTTGGACAGGTCCCCGTTGGACTATGGCTACACCTTC
NA	TRBJ2-7	14	NA	TRBV18	CASSPNGDSNEQYF	TGTGCCAGCTCACCAAACGGGGATTCTAACGAGCAGTACTTC
NA	TRBJ2-3	15	NA	TRBV4-1	CASSQPGISTDTQYF	TGCGCCAGCAGCCAACCCGGGATTAGCACAGATACGCAGTATTTT
NA	TRBJ1-6	14	TRBD1	TRBV10-3	CAISPGTGLSPLHF	TGTGCCATCAGCCCCGGGACAGGGCTGTCACCCCTCCACTTT
NA	TRBJ1-5	13	NA	TRBV6-4	CASRGGLNQPQHF	TGTGCCAGCAGGGGGGGACTCAATCAGCCCCAGCATTTT
few	TRBJ1-1	14	NA	TRBV5-1	CASSLGDTDTEAFF	TGCGCCAGCAGCTTGGGCGATACGGACACTGAAGCTTTCTTT
NA	TRBJ2-1	13	NA	TRBV6-6	CAVLWGDYNEQFF	TGTGCCGTCCTCTGGGGAGACTACAATGAGCAGTTCTTC
NA	TRBJ1-1	16	TRBD1	TRBV4-1	CASSQALDRVNTEAFF	TGCGCCAGCAGCCAAGCCCTGGACAGGGTGAACACTGAAGCTTTCTTT
NA	TRBJ2-2	17	TRBD1	TRBV9	CASSSPGQGIDTGELFF	TGTGCCAGCAGCTCACCGGGACAGGGGATCGACACCGGGGAGCTGTTTTTT
NA	TRBJ2-7	13	NA	TRBV28	CASGPWGDYEQYF	TGTGCCAGCGGGCCCTGGGGGGACTACGAGCAGTACTTC
NA	TRBJ1-6	17	NA	TRBV7-8	CASSLVPGVPHNSPLHF	TGTGCCAGCAGCTTAGTCCCAGGGGTACCCCATAATTCACCCCTCCACTTT
few	TRBJ1-6	15	NA	TRBV11-2	CASSLVAQEGSPLHF	TGTGCCAGCAGCTTAGTCGCACAGGAAGGTTCACCCCTCCACTTT
NA	TRBJ2-3	15	TRBD1	TRBV4-1	CASSPGQGAGDTQYF	TGCGCCAGCAGCCCAGGACAGGGGGCGGGAGATACGCAGTATTTT
NA	TRBJ2-7	15	TRBD1	TRBV6-5	CASSRQGAPSYEQYF	TGTGCCAGCAGTCGACAGGGGGCCCCCTCCTACGAGCAGTACTTC
NA	TRBJ2-5	16	TRBD2	TRBV5-6	CASRAGGLAGGETQYF	TGTGCCAGCAGGGCGGGGGGGCTAGCGGGAGGAGAGACCCAGTACTTC
NA	TRBJ2-5	16	TRBD1	TRBV28	CASSSRGGTYQETQYF	TGTGCCAGCAGCTCCCGAGGGGGCACGTACCAAGAGACCCAGTACTTC
NA	TRBJ1-2	16	TRBD1	TRBV6-4	CASSDPTGGIGYGYTF	TGTGCCAGCAGTGACCCAACAGGGGGCATTGGCTATGGCTACACCTTC
NA	TRBJ1-6	15	NA	TRBV7-8	CASSLVMGLNSPLHF	TGTGCCAGCAGCTTGGTTATGGGGCTCAATTCACCCCTCCACTTT
few	TRBJ1-3	15	NA	TRBV5-6	CASSLGSAGGNTIYF	TGTGCCAGCAGCTTGGGGTCGGCGGGAGGAAACACCATATATTTT
NA	TRBJ1-6	15	TRBD1	TRBV30	CAWNPGGNYNSPLHF	TGTGCCTGGAACCCAGGGGGCAACTATAATTCACCCCTCCACTTT
NA	TRBJ2-5	13	NA	TRBV12-5	CASGLVNLETQYF	TGTGCTAGTGGTTTGGTAAACTTAGAGACCCAGTACTTC
NA	TRBJ1-5	13	NA	TRBV27	CASSIPGAQPQHF	TGTGCCAGCAGTATACCAGGGGCTCAGCCCCAGCATTTT
NA	TRBJ1-6	15	TRBD1	TRBV5-1	CASSLAGQVLSPLHF	TGCGCCAGCAGCTTGGCGGGACAGGTTCTTTCACCCCTCCACTTT
NA	TRBJ1-1	17	TRBD1	TRBV11-3	CASSPRTGGYIDTEAFF	TGTGCCAGCAGCCCAAGGACAGGGGGCTACATTGACACTGAAGCATTCTTT
NA	TRBJ1-2	12	NA	TRBV2	CASIQDSYGYTF	TGTGCCAGCATCCAGGACAGCTATGGCTACACCTTC
NA	TRBJ1-2	14	TRBD1	TRBV28	CASNPPGTGFGYTF	TGTGCCAGCAACCCTCCAGGGACAGGGTTTGGCTACACCTTC
NA	TRBJ2-7	15	NA	TRBV27	CASSFMVQGGGEQYF	TGTGCCAGCAGTTTTATGGTGCAGGGAGGAGGCGAGCAGTACTTC
once	TRBJ2-7	15	NA	TRBV6-5	CASSYLIGQNREQYF	TGTGCCAGCAGTTACCTAATCGGACAGAATCGGGAGCAGTACTTC
NA	TRBJ1-1	13	NA	TRBV19	CASRGSVNTEAFF	TGTGCCTCTAGAGGCAGCGTGAACACTGAAGCTTTCTTT
NA	TRBJ1-3	16	NA	TRBV18	CASSDKQGFSGNTIYF	TGTGCCAGCTCAGATAAACAGGGCTTCTCTGGAAACACCATATATTTT
NA	TRBJ1-2	12	NA	TRBV30	CAWRTFNYGYTF	TGTGCCTGGAGGACTTTTAACTATGGCTACACCTTC
once	TRBJ1-1	15	TRBD1	TRBV2	CASGGQATLNTEAFF	TGTGCCAGCGGGGGACAGGCAACGCTGAACACTGAAGCTTTCTTT